The text below deals with one T cell receptor (beta chain). Antigen specificity is unknown. A read error may account for a junction end that differs from germline. This sample stems from a study of cytomegalovirus exposure and HLA in healthy donors. Study-level findings and limits: With DRB1 most and HLA-C fewest, TCR association rates differed between HLA loci in a later analysis.

Use of 60 Vbeta and 13 Jbeta primers characterized the PCR. Sequencing was performed with immunoSEQ multiplex PCR; in TCRdb, only in-frame clones are kept and a portion is missing. The table includes about 130,000 clones, 70% to 85% detected once. Germline V gene lookup returns CDR1 MGHRA and CDR2 YSYEKL. CDR3 length: 20 residues. The source material was PBMCs. The TCR was taken from a middle-aged man in good health and CMV-seronegative. The V call is TRBV4-1, the J call TRBJ2-3; 12 positions agree with TRBD2. The CDR3 bases are TGCGCCAGCAGGCAAGATTCCCGCCCCAGACTAGCGGGAGGCACAGATACGCAGTATTTT. It encodes CASRQDSRPRLAGGTDTQYF.